Following are 9 T cell receptor beta chains from one sample sequenced in a study of OX40 agonist ivuxolimab in advanced cancers. The table came from immunoSEQ multiplex PCR; TCRdb's copy has only in-frame clones and leaves some out. The sample shows 60,000 to 70,000 clones, around 88% of them seen only once. The specimen comprised CD4+ or CD8+ T cells sorted from blood, sampled in a trial of the OX40 agonist ivuxolimab. Every receptor here comes from an adult with an advanced solid tumor such as melanoma, head and neck, liver or kidney cancer.

The chain uses TRBV6-4 and TRBJ2-7; perhaps TRBD2 as D (5 bases). V lost 3 bases to trimming and J lost 0 bases, with 21 bases between them. Germline V gene data show CDR1 as MRHNA and CDR2 as SNTAGT. The CDR3 has 18 amino acids. The CDR3 reads CASSDSMSRAGSSYEQYF. CDR3 DNA sequence: TGTGCCAGCAGTGATAGTATGAGTCGTGCTGGGAGCTCCTACGAGCAGTACTTC.

V and J are TRBV19 and TRBJ1-6, with TRBD1 matching 9 bases. Trimming at V came to 3 bases and at J to 13 bases, leaving 7 bases not matched to a gene. Germline loops: CDR1 LNHDA, CDR2 SQIVND (reference sequence). This CDR3 is built from 14 residues. Here the CDR3 reads CASSMDRGGMPLHF. The CDR3 bases are TGTGCCAGTAGTATGGACAGGGGCGGGATGCCCCTCCACTTT.

The chain employs TRBV11-2 and TRBJ1-2; 9 bases fit TRBD1. Looked up from germline, CDR1 is SGHAT and CDR2 is FQNNGV. The V segment lost 2 bases and the J segment 4 bases; nucleotides outside the gene matches: 17. The CDR3 contains 19 residues. CDR3 in DNA: TGTGCCAGCAGCTTACCTGGACAGGGGTCACTGGCTTTCGGCTATGGCTACACCTTC. Its translation: CASSLPGQGSLAFGYGYTF.

The V and J genes are TRBV28 and TRBJ2-2; TRBD2 is a possible D gene (7 bases). The ends were cut back, 6 bases at V and 5 bases at J, with 10 bases in the middle. The CDR3 has 13 residues. Germline lookup yields CDR1 MDHEN and CDR2 SYDVKM. DNA for the CDR3: TGTGCCAGCAGACAGGGAGGGACCGGGGAGCTGTTTTTT. This translates into CASRQGGTGELFF. Based on the CDR3 plus reference TRBV28 and TRBJ2-2, the full variable domain is DVKVTQSSRYLVKRTGEKVFLECVQDMDHENMFWYRQDPGLGLRLIYFSYDVKMKEKGDIPEGYSVSREKKERFSLILESASTNQTSMYLCASRQGGTGELFFGEGSRLTVL.

The chain has TRBV29-1 and TRBJ2-1; 11 nucleotides align to TRBD1. Germline lookup yields CDR1 SQVTM and CDR2 ANQGSEA. CDR3 size: 13 residues. The CDR3 nucleotides read TGCCTCGGGTGGGACAGGGGGTACAATGAGCAGTTCTTC. Translation gives CLGWDRGYNEQFF.

V gene TRBV29-1 combines with J gene TRBJ2-5; 8 bases are shared with TRBD2. Germline V CDR1 and CDR2: SQVTM, ANQGSEA. This CDR3 spans 12 amino acids. V lost 3 bases and J lost 4; bases outside the gene matches: 1. In nucleotides, the CDR3 is TGCAGCGTTGATACTAGCGGAGAGACCCAGTACTTC. It codes for CSVDTSGETQYF.

The V call is TRBV2, the J call TRBJ1-2; a weak D match, TRBD1 (5 bases). Deletions cut 7 bases from V and 6 bases from J, with 21 bases between. Germline assignment: CDR1 SNHLY and CDR2 FYNNEI. CDR3 length: 15 residues. This CDR3 is CASNTAGGGNHGYTF. The DNA for the CDR3 is TGTGCCAGCAACACCGCGGGGGGAGGGAACCATGGCTACACCTTC.

This chain links TRBV19 with TRBJ2-3; D remains unclear. V shed 5 bases and J shed 3 bases, with 6 bases lying between them. Germline V gives CDR1 LNHDA, CDR2 SQIVND (reference sequence). The CDR3 is made up of 12 amino acids. Here the CDR3 DNA reads TGTGCCAGTAGTGCGGCTACAGATACGCAGTATTTT. Translating it yields CASSAATDTQYF.

In its sample, this clone was seen once. This chain links TRBV7-2 with TRBJ1-2, with 8 bases fitting TRBD1. Germline V gene data show CDR1 as SGHTA and CDR2 as FQGNSA. Trimming at V came to 4 bases and at J to 4 bases, leaving 11 bases not matched to a gene. CDR3 length: 16 residues. CDR3 residues: CASSSKNTTGAYGYTF. CDR3 nucleotides: TGTGCCAGCAGCTCAAAAAATACGACAGGGGCCTATGGCTACACCTTC.